These 8 T cell receptor beta chains originate from one sample sequenced in a study of shared clonotypes between healthy human individuals. Method: immunoSEQ multiplex PCR; TCRdb's copy keeps in-frame clones and lacks some. Here the sample spans 2.3 million or so clones, approximately 93% being singletons. Specimen: naive CD4+ T cells from PBMCs. Subset reported: CD45RA+ positively selected. These receptors all stem from a man between 18 and 35 years old in good health. Some clones in this sample may be carry-over from other donors' samples.

About this clone itself: Different DNA sequences within this sample yield the same CDR3. This chain joins TRBV2 and TRBJ1-2; D unclear. With 4 bases removed from V and 7 bases from J, the gap between germline ends came to 7 bases. CDR1 is SNHLY and CDR2 is FYNNEI in the germline V gene. This CDR3 has 11 amino acids. CDR3 sequence (DNA): TGTGCCAGCAGTGTGGGAGCTGGCTACACCTTC. It yields the protein CASSVGAGYTF.

V is TRBV28 and J is TRBJ2-7, with TRBD2 as a possible D gene (6 bases). Per germline, CDR1 MDHEN and CDR2 SYDVKM. The CDR3 runs to 14 residues. V shed 2 bases and J shed 9 bases, with 17 bases lying between them. CDR3 in DNA: TGTGCCAGCAGTTTAAACGGGAGAAGTATGGGGCAGTACTTC. Translation: CASSLNGRSMGQYF.

This chain links TRBV5-1 with TRBJ2-5; 7 bases agree with TRBD2. There are 15 residues in the CDR3. Germline CDR1 reads SGHRS; CDR2 reads YFSETQ. The V gene end was trimmed by 0 bases and the J gene end by 5 bases; junction bases not matched to a gene: 7. DNA of the CDR3: TGCGCCAGCAGCTTGGTGGCGGGAGCTTCGGAGACCCAGTACTTC. This translates into CASSLVAGASETQYF.

This clone was detected once. The V gene is TRBV28, the J gene TRBJ2-7, with D tentatively TRBD1 (5 bases). Germline V gives CDR1 MDHEN, CDR2 SYDVKM. V shed 2 bases and J shed 0 bases, with 14 bases lying between them. This CDR3 contains 16 residues. This chain's CDR3 is CASSLGVKTDSYEQYF. The CDR3 region has the DNA TGTGCCAGCAGTTTAGGGGTTAAGACAGACTCCTACGAGCAGTACTTC.

The chain joins TRBV7-7 to TRBJ2-1; maybe TRBD2 (6 bases). V was trimmed by 1 base and J by 5 bases, leaving 9 bases between them. CDR3 length equals 14 residues. CDR1 and CDR2 from the germline V gene are SSHAT and FNYEAQ (reference sequence). The CDR3 DNA is TGTGCCAGCAGCTTAGTCGGGGGAGACAATGAGCAGTTCTTC. This codes for CASSLVGGDNEQFF. The complete variable domain, with remaining parts taken from reference TRBV7-7 and TRBJ2-1, reads GAGVSQSPRYKVTKRGQDVTLRCDPISSHATLYWYQQALGQGPEFLTYFNYEAQPDKSGLPSDRFSAERPEGSISTLTIQRTEQRDSAMYRCASSLVGGDNEQFFGPGTRLTVL.

V and J are TRBV29-1 and TRBJ1-2; D unresolved. Trimming left V 4 bases short and J 6 bases short, with 3 bases between. Germline lookup yields CDR1 SQVTM and CDR2 ANQGSEA. The CDR3 length is 9 residues. The CDR3 region is CSVVDGYTF. The CDR3 region has the DNA TGCAGCGTTGTGGATGGCTACACCTTC.

The V call is TRBV4-3, the J call TRBJ2-7; TRBD1 agrees at 10 bases. Trimming at V came to 1 base and at J to 6 bases, leaving 6 bases not matched to a gene. This CDR3 contains 15 residues. The V gene's germline CDR1 is LGHNA and CDR2 YSLEER. CDR3 sequence: CASSQAGTGVGEQYF. DNA of the CDR3: TGCGCCAGCAGCCAAGCCGGGACAGGGGTTGGCGAGCAGTACTTC.

The chain is built from TRBV19 and TRBJ2-7; D possibly matches TRBD1 or TRBD2 (6 bases each). V was clipped by 7 bases and J by 7 bases, with 23 bases between them. The CDR3 sequence is 15 residues long. Germline CDR1 LNHDA, CDR2 SQIVND (reference sequence). The DNA of the CDR3 is TGTGCCAGTACCGAACAGCTGGGGGGCTTGGGGGAGCAGTACTTC. Protein sequence: CASTEQLGGLGEQYF.